Sequencing of this T cell receptor (beta chain) was carried out in a study of blood T cell repertoires in COVID-19. Study overall: Acute-phase and convalescent COVID-19 samples originated in the United States, Italy and Spain.

The CDR3 length is 15 residues. Germline assignment: CDR1 MGHDK and CDR2 SYGVNS. The ends were cut back, 8 bases at V and 3 bases at J, with 20 bases in the middle. Original processing notes: How many nucleated cells were present was estimated from reference gene primer amplification. Using immunoSEQ multiplex PCR, the repertoire was profiled, and TCRdb retains in-frame clones only, with some absent. D and trimming were read from the DNA, whereas the V and J calls and clone size are those reported in that table. Seen here are around 26,000 clones, 90% to 95% observed once, and the top ten hold around 2%.

V and J are TRBV25-1 and TRBJ2-7; the D gene is possibly TRBD1 (6 bases). Sequenced: peripheral blood. The sequence was obtained from a human donor in a cohort sampled during active COVID-19. The CDR3 DNA reads TGTGCCAGCCCTCCGTTGGACAGCAAATACTACGAGCAGTACTTC. It codes for CASPPLDSKYYEQYF.